Presented here are 28 T cell receptor beta chains from one specimen sequenced in a study of blood T cell repertoires in COVID-19. The protocol was immunoSEQ multiplex PCR, while the TCRdb copy is restricted to in-frame clones and leaves out a portion. The sample shows about 200,000 clones, around 90% of them seen only once. Specimen: peripheral blood. The receptor source for this set is a middle-aged man with acute or convalescent COVID-19.

The chain employs TRBV30 and TRBJ1-1, with TRBD1 matching over 10 bases. The CDR3 is 13 residues long. V lost 3 bases to trimming and J lost 6 bases; unmatched junction nucleotides: 4. Germline V lookup: CDR1 GTSNPN, CDR2 SVGIG (reference sequence). Here the CDR3 reads CAWRGTGVPEAFF. In DNA, the CDR3 is TGTGCCTGGAGGGGGACAGGGGTGCCTGAAGCTTTCTTT.

The V call is TRBV21-1, the J call TRBJ1-6; the D call in the table, TRBD1, was not verified against the DNA. TRBV21-1 is shown as a pseudogene. The CDR3 is 15 residues long. The CDR3 region has the DNA TGTGCCAGCAGCAACCGGGACAGGCCAGATTCACCCCTCCACTTT. Amino acid sequence: CASSNRDRPDSPLHF.

The gene calls are TRBV7-3 and TRBJ2-6; tentatively, D is TRBD2 (5 bases). V lost 4 bases and J lost 5, with 9 bases in between. The CDR3 extends over 14 amino acids. CDR1 and CDR2 (germline): SGHTA, FQGTGA. CDR3 region: CASSSEGWANVLTF. The CDR3 bases are TGTGCCAGCAGCTCCGAGGGCTGGGCCAACGTCCTGACTTTC.

The rearrangement joins TRBV3-1 (or the pseudogene TRBV3-2) to TRBJ2-3, with 7 bases matching TRBD2. V trimming: 4 bases; J trimming: 0 bases; junction bases outside the gene matches: 10. The length of the CDR3 is 17 residues. Per germline, CDR1 LGHDT and CDR2 YNNKEL (reference sequence). In DNA form, the CDR3 reads TGTGCCAGCAGCCCCTTGGCTAGCGGAGCTAGCACAGATACGCAGTATTTT. It yields the protein CASSPLASGASTDTQYF.

This chain joins TRBV7-3 and TRBJ1-1, with D unclear. Germline V lookup: CDR1 SGHTA, CDR2 FQGTGA. V lost 1 base and J lost 1, with 7 bases in between. The CDR3 contains 14 residues. The CDR3 sequence is CASSLSAGNTEAFF. The CDR3 region has the DNA TGTGCCAGCAGCTTAAGTGCAGGGAACACTGAAGCTTTCTTT.

The CDR3 loop reads CASTLDRGLTEAFF. The DNA of the CDR3 is TGTGCCAGTACCCTTGACAGGGGACTCACTGAAGCTTTCTTT. The gene calls are TRBV19 and TRBJ1-1; 8 positions agree with TRBD1. V was pared by 7 bases and J by 4 bases, with 8 bases of the junction left unmatched. The germline gives CDR1 LNHDA, CDR2 SQIVND (reference sequence). The CDR3 loop spans 14 amino acids.

In this sample, this clone turned up once. J is TRBJ2-1 and V is TRBV29-1, with 8 bases fitting TRBD1. Germline lookup yields CDR1 SQVTM and CDR2 ANQGSEA. V was clipped by 5 bases and J by 3 bases; unmatched bases: 6. This CDR3 is built from 14 residues. This CDR3 is CSVFGGQGYNEQFF. CDR3 DNA sequence: TGCAGCGTTTTTGGCGGACAGGGCTACAATGAGCAGTTCTTC.

The rearrangement links TRBV19 to TRBJ1-5; 9 bases map to TRBD1. V was clipped by 3 bases and J by 9 bases; unmatched bases: 6. Germline values: CDR1 LNHDA, CDR2 SQIVND (reference sequence). There are 14 residues in the CDR3. The CDR3 is CASSMGQGGGPQHF. The CDR3 DNA sequence: TGTGCCAGTAGTATGGGACAGGGAGGGGGGCCCCAGCATTTT.

V is TRBV29-1 and J is TRBJ1-3; D is possibly TRBD1 (6 bases). The CDR3 runs to 16 residues. CDR1 is SQVTM and CDR2 is ANQGSEA in the germline V gene. V lost 4 bases and J lost 0, with 16 bases in between. CDR3 region: CSVAFPTGDSGNTIYF. In DNA, the CDR3 is TGCAGCGTTGCTTTCCCGACAGGAGACTCTGGAAACACCATATATTTT.

The rearrangement links TRBV11-1 to TRBJ1-1; a weak D match, TRBD1 (6 bases). The ends were cut back, 5 bases at V and 4 bases at J, with 14 bases in the middle. The CDR3 has 14 amino acids. CDR1 SGHAT and CDR2 FQDESV come from the germline V gene (reference sequence). CDR3 sequence (DNA): TGTGCCAGCAGCCCGCAGAGGGGGTCCACTGAAGCTTTCTTT. This encodes CASSPQRGSTEAFF.

CDR3 protein: CASSLDAGRGNQPQHF. CDR3 DNA sequence: TGTGCCAGCAGCTTAGACGCCGGGAGAGGAAATCAGCCCCAGCATTTT. The rearrangement joins TRBV11-2 to TRBJ1-5; D remains unclear. V was pared by 0 bases and J by 4 bases, with 13 bases between. CDR3 length: 16 amino acids. Germline assignment: CDR1 SGHAT and CDR2 FQNNGV.

The rearrangement joins TRBV4-1 to TRBJ2-7, with 7 bases lining up with TRBD1. V shed 1 base, J shed 5 bases, and the junction held 8 bases outside the gene matches. Germline V lookup: CDR1 MGHRA, CDR2 YSYEKL. There are 15 residues in the CDR3. CDR3 residues: CASSQGDREGDEQYF. The CDR3 nucleotides read TGCGCCAGCAGCCAAGGGGACAGAGAAGGCGACGAGCAGTACTTC.

The chain carries TRBV13 and TRBJ1-2, with a tentative D call TRBD1 (5 bases). V was trimmed by 0 bases and J by 5 bases, leaving 13 bases between them. This CDR3 region has 15 residues. Germline CDR1 reads PRHDT; CDR2 reads FYEKMQ (reference sequence). CDR3 sequence: CASSLGQQGWYGYTF. The DNA for the CDR3 is TGTGCCAGCAGCTTAGGCCAGCAGGGTTGGTATGGCTACACCTTC.

CDR3 bases: TGTGCCAGCAGTTCGCCTCGAACTAGGTCGACCCAGTACTTC. Protein: CASSSPRTRSTQYF. The chain couples TRBV27 to TRBJ2-5; D might be TRBD2 (5 bases). V was pared by 4 bases and J by 7 bases, with 16 bases between. CDR1 is MNHEY and CDR2 is SMNVEV in the germline V gene (reference sequence). This CDR3 is built from 14 residues.

DNA for the CDR3: TGTGCCAGTAGGGGACAGGGAGCGCCTAACTATGGCTACACCTTC. Its protein product is CASRGQGAPNYGYTF. The chain has TRBV19 and TRBJ1-2, with 9 bases that match TRBD1. Per germline, CDR1 LNHDA and CDR2 SQIVND (reference sequence). J lost 0 bases, V lost 6 bases, and 5 bases had no gene match. The CDR3 is made up of 15 amino acids.

The rearrangement joins TRBV28 to TRBJ1-5; 8 bases align to TRBD1. The V gene end was trimmed by 4 bases and the J gene end by 6 bases; junction bases not matched to a gene: 11. Germline loops: CDR1 MDHEN, CDR2 SYDVKM. This CDR3 comprises 16 residues. This chain's CDR3 is CASSSQLRTGIQPQHF. In DNA form, the CDR3 reads TGTGCCAGCAGTTCCCAATTAAGGACAGGGATTCAGCCCCAGCATTTT.

This chain connects TRBV19 to TRBJ1-1, with TRBD1 matching 10 bases. Germline V CDR1 and CDR2: LNHDA, SQIVND (reference sequence). Trimming cost V 4 bases and J 0 bases; bases outside gene matches: 5. This CDR3 is 16 amino acids long. CDR3: CASSKPGQGMNTEAFF. In nucleotides, the CDR3 is TGTGCCAGTAGTAAACCGGGACAGGGGATGAACACTGAAGCTTTCTTT.

The rearrangement uses TRBV6-5 and TRBJ2-3; D possibly corresponds to TRBD2 (5 bases). The germline V and J ends were trimmed by 5 bases and 1 base, with 10 bases remaining between them. The germline V gene encodes CDR1 MNHEY and CDR2 SVGAGI. The CDR3 has 14 residues. The CDR3 is CASSTLGGTDTQYF. CDR3 sequence (DNA): TGTGCCAGCAGTACTCTGGGAGGCACAGATACGCAGTATTTT.

This chain connects TRBV4-2 to TRBJ1-6; 8 bases align to TRBD1. This CDR3 spans 16 amino acids. Trimming removed 0 bases from V and 5 bases from J; junction bases left unmatched: 3. The germline CDR1 and CDR2 sequences are LGHNA and YNFKEQ. CDR3: CASSQDATGDNSPLHF. CDR3 DNA: TGTGCCAGCAGCCAAGATGCGACAGGGGATAATTCACCCCTCCACTTT.

The V call is TRBV6-5, the J call TRBJ2-7, with TRBD1 identical over 10 bases. Germline CDR1 and CDR2: MNHEY and SVGAGI. CDR3 length equals 12 residues. The V gene end was trimmed by 4 bases and the J gene end by 8 bases; junction bases not matched to a gene: 2. CDR3 DNA: TGTGCCAGCAGTTCGACAGGGGGCAAGCAGTACTTC. Translation gives CASSSTGGKQYF.

This clone occurred once. The rearrangement joins TRBV7-9 to TRBJ1-2; D may be TRBD1 (6 bases). Trimming cost V 3 bases and J 9 bases, with 29 bases left between them. This CDR3 contains 18 residues. CDR1 and CDR2 from the germline V gene are SEHNR and FQNEAQ (reference sequence). CDR3 DNA: TGTGCCAGCAGCTTGGGTGGGGCAGGGGTCTATCTCGGCCACAGCTACACCTTC. It codes for CASSLGGAGVYLGHSYTF.

The CDR3 is CASKCLGDPEGYHSYEQYF. In DNA, the CDR3 is TGCGCCAGCAAGTGTCTGGGGGATCCGGAGGGGTACCACTCCTACGAGCAGTACTTC. The chain joins TRBV10-1 to TRBJ2-7, with a tentative D call TRBD2 (6 bases). From germline, CDR1 is WNHNN and CDR2 SYGVQD (reference sequence). The CDR3 length is 19 residues. V was pared by 7 bases and J by 0 bases, with 28 bases between.

This chain uses TRBV28 with TRBJ1-6, with a tentative D call TRBD1 (5 bases). V dropped 9 bases and J dropped 9 bases, with 12 bases sitting between them. Germline V gives CDR1 MDHEN, CDR2 SYDVKM. The CDR3 length is 12 residues. CDR3 DNA: TGTGCCAGTCAGGGAACTACTTCACCCCTCCACTTT. Protein: CASQGTTSPLHF. Variable domain in full (rest from reference TRBV28 and TRBJ1-6): DVKVTQSSRYLVKRTGEKVFLECVQDMDHENMFWYRQDPGLGLRLIYFSYDVKMKEKGDIPEGYSVSREKKERFSLILESASTNQTSMYLCASQGTTSPLHFGNGTRLTVT.

The chain employs TRBV4-3 and TRBJ1-3; D ambiguous. Trimming removed 0 bases at V and 0 bases at J, with 12 bases between. The CDR3 loop spans 17 amino acids. From germline, CDR1 is LGHNA and CDR2 YSLEER. The chain's CDR3 is CASSQETGRSSGNTIYF. CDR3 bases: TGCGCCAGCAGCCAAGAAACGGGTCGGAGCTCTGGAAACACCATATATTTT.

The chain recombines TRBV6-5 with TRBJ1-4; no clear D gene. Germline V gene sequence: CDR1 MNHEY, CDR2 SVGAGI. The length of the CDR3 is 11 residues. The V gene lost 6 bases and the J gene lost 7 bases, with 6 bases spanning the gap. CDR3 in amino acids: CASRGGEKLFF. CDR3 DNA: TGTGCCAGCAGAGGCGGTGAAAAACTGTTTTTT.

This chain joins TRBV24-1 and TRBJ1-5, with 7 bases that match TRBD1. The trim removed 1 base at V and 2 bases at J, leaving 10 bases unmatched. The germline V gene has CDR1 KGHDR and CDR2 SFDVKD. This CDR3 is built from 18 residues. The CDR3 reads CATSDFGGGGWRNQPQHF. The CDR3 DNA sequence: TGTGCCACCAGTGATTTCGGAGGGGGCGGGTGGCGCAATCAGCCCCAGCATTTT.

The chain is built from TRBV7-9 and TRBJ1-2; D ambiguous. Germline V CDR1 and CDR2: SEHNR, FQNEAQ (reference sequence). The CDR3 has 14 residues. The germline V and J ends were trimmed by 1 base and 4 bases, with 10 bases remaining between them. This chain's CDR3 is CASSLDGVPYGYTF. The CDR3 DNA reads TGTGCCAGCAGCTTAGACGGGGTCCCCTATGGCTACACCTTC.

The chain joins TRBV4-1 to TRBJ2-2; the match to TRBD1 covers 8 bases. The CDR3 spans 18 residues. V dropped 4 bases and J dropped 1; count of bases not matched to a gene: 11. CDR1 is MGHRA and CDR2 is YSYEKL in the germline V gene. CDR3 in DNA: TGCGCCAGCAGCCCTTTTCCAGGGGGCGTTGAGAACACCGGGGAGCTGTTTTTT. Translation: CASSPFPGGVENTGELFF.